This T cell receptor beta chain was found in a study of beta chain features in type 1 diabetes. The CDR3 runs to 17 residues. Per the germline V gene, CDR1 is SGHNT and CDR2 is YYREEE (reference sequence). Losses at the gene ends were 4 bases for V and 1 base for J; bases not matched to a gene: 12. Expressed TCRB transcripts were sequenced because the entire RNA isolate underwent reverse transcription. Repertoires were generated with immunoSEQ multiplex PCR, while TCRdb's copy carries only in-frame clones and drops some. This table has approximately 250,000 clones, about 10% appearing once. Details on this clone: Its matching antigen is unknown.

Findings of the study overall: Sequencing the cDNA could make cells with high TCR expression show up more than they should. Fewer insertions but more deletions were seen at VDJ junctions in type 1 diabetes patients.

A single heparinised draw of approximately 0.12 L on average was taken per donor. The receptor was isolated from a woman between 18 and 29 years old in good health. Sequences were obtained from naive CD4+ T cells from blood. The chain couples TRBV5-4 to TRBJ2-7, with 9 bases matching TRBD2. CDR3 coding DNA: TGTGCCAGCAGCATCCCCCAAGGACTAGCGACTTCCTACGAGCAGTACTTC. Translated, it gives CASSIPQGLATSYEQYF.